Presented here are 8 T cell receptor beta chains from one specimen sequenced in a study of T-cell reconstitution after alpha-beta-depleted transplantation in children listed by TCRdb under 2016. Interpreted using the paper, the treatment or condition label stands for: allogeneic hematopoietic cell transplantation with graft depleted of TCRalphabeta T cells and CD19 B cells. The library was obtained by PCR. Data came from an Illumina HiSeq 2500. TCR libraries were prepared with molecular barcoding, using unique molecular identifiers to normalize TCRbeta repertoire quantification. TCRdb cleaned the public reads at Q25 with fastp, built clones with MiXCR and kept in-frame beta chains. A single entry per CDR3 protein holds the most common genes and DNA from its merged rows. This sample lists hundreds of thousands of distinct CDR3 sequences; about 24% were detected once. The biggest ten clones account for around 4.8% of the sample.

The source was PBMCs, mostly from graft donor cells, collected 360 days after TCRalphabeta/CD19-depleted stem cell transplant. Receptor source: a female patient under 10 years old who had a stem cell transplant for congenital amegakaryocytic thrombocytopenia, so the T cells may come from the graft donor.

This clonotype occurred many times. The chain has TRBV29-1 and TRBJ2-1, with TRBD2 identical over 13 bases. Losses at the gene ends were 1 base for V and 5 bases for J; bases not matched to a gene: 5. Germline CDR1 is SQVTM and CDR2 is ANQGSEA. This CDR3 is built from 16 residues. The CDR3 DNA reads as TGCAGCGTTGAAGGCCGTGGGACTAGCGGGAACAATGAGCAGTTCTTC. Translating gives CSVEGRGTSGNNEQFF.

The chain couples TRBV20-1 to TRBJ1-6, with TRBD1 matching over 7 bases. The V and J ends lost 0 bases and 7 bases, in that order; junction bases with no gene match: 6. CDR1 is DFQATT and CDR2 is SNEGSKA in the germline V gene (reference sequence). The CDR3 runs 15 residues. The CDR3 region is CSARDFRDSNSPLHF. The CDR3 DNA reads as TGCAGTGCTAGAGATTTTCGGGACAGCAATTCACCCCTCCACTTT.

In this sample, this clonotype turned up a few times. This chain links TRBV20-1 with TRBJ2-4, with TRBD2 matching over 15 bases. The CDR3 consists of 19 residues. V shed 4 bases and J 4 bases; nucleotides not matched to a gene: 14. The V gene's germline CDR1 is DFQATT and CDR2 SNEGSKA (reference sequence). In DNA, the CDR3 is TGCAGTGCTAATAACATGGGACTAGCGGGAGGATCGGGTAAAAACATTCAGTACTTC. Encoded protein: CSANNMGLAGGSGKNIQYF.

The chain joins TRBV7-2 to TRBJ2-3; TRBD2 matches at 7 bases. The junction had 2 bases not matched to a gene; V was cut back by 2 bases and J by 6 bases. Germline-derived CDR1 and CDR2 are SGHTA and FQGNSA. The CDR3 has 13 residues. This CDR3 is CASSLSGRDTQYF. The CDR3 coding sequence is TGTGCCAGCAGCTTATCCGGGAGGGATACGCAGTATTTT.

The chain recombines TRBV6-1 with TRBJ2-1, with D maybe TRBD2 (6 bases). Germline loops: CDR1 MNHNS, CDR2 SASEGT. V lost 8 bases, J lost 6 bases, and 23 bases lay in between. The CDR3 is 16 amino acids. CDR3 DNA: TGTGCCAGCGGACGTAGGGACTCCGTTCTTGTCAATGAGCAGTTCTTC. This codes for CASGRRDSVLVNEQFF.

The rearrangement joins TRBV5-6 to TRBJ2-1; 7 bases match TRBD2. Per germline, CDR1 SGHDT and CDR2 YYEEEE. The CDR3 consists of 15 residues. The junction had 13 bases not matched to a gene; V was cut back by 4 bases and J by 9 bases. The CDR3 sequence: CASSGDYKGRSEQFF. CDR3 sequence (DNA): TGTGCCAGCAGCGGGGACTACAAAGGTCGGAGTGAGCAGTTCTTC.

This clonotype was observed a handful of times. The V and J genes are TRBV10-2 and TRBJ2-5, with 8 positions matching TRBD1. The junction had 13 bases not matched to a gene; V was cut back by 5 bases and J by 2 bases. From germline, CDR1 is WSHSY and CDR2 SAAADI. The length of the CDR3 is 17 residues. The CDR3 protein is CASSRKGQGASQETQYF. DNA for the CDR3: TGCGCCAGCAGTAGGAAGGGGCAGGGGGCCTCTCAAGAGACCCAGTACTTC.

This clonotype was seen repeatedly, ten times or more. This chain links TRBV28 with TRBJ2-5; 8 bases align to TRBD2. CDR3 length: 14 amino acids. Germline assignment: CDR1 MDHEN and CDR2 SYDVKM. V was pared by 5 bases and J by 9 bases, with 11 bases of the junction left unmatched. The CDR3 DNA sequence: TGTGCCAGCAGTCCCGGGACTAGTCAAATGCCCCAGTACTTC. This translates into CASSPGTSQMPQYF.